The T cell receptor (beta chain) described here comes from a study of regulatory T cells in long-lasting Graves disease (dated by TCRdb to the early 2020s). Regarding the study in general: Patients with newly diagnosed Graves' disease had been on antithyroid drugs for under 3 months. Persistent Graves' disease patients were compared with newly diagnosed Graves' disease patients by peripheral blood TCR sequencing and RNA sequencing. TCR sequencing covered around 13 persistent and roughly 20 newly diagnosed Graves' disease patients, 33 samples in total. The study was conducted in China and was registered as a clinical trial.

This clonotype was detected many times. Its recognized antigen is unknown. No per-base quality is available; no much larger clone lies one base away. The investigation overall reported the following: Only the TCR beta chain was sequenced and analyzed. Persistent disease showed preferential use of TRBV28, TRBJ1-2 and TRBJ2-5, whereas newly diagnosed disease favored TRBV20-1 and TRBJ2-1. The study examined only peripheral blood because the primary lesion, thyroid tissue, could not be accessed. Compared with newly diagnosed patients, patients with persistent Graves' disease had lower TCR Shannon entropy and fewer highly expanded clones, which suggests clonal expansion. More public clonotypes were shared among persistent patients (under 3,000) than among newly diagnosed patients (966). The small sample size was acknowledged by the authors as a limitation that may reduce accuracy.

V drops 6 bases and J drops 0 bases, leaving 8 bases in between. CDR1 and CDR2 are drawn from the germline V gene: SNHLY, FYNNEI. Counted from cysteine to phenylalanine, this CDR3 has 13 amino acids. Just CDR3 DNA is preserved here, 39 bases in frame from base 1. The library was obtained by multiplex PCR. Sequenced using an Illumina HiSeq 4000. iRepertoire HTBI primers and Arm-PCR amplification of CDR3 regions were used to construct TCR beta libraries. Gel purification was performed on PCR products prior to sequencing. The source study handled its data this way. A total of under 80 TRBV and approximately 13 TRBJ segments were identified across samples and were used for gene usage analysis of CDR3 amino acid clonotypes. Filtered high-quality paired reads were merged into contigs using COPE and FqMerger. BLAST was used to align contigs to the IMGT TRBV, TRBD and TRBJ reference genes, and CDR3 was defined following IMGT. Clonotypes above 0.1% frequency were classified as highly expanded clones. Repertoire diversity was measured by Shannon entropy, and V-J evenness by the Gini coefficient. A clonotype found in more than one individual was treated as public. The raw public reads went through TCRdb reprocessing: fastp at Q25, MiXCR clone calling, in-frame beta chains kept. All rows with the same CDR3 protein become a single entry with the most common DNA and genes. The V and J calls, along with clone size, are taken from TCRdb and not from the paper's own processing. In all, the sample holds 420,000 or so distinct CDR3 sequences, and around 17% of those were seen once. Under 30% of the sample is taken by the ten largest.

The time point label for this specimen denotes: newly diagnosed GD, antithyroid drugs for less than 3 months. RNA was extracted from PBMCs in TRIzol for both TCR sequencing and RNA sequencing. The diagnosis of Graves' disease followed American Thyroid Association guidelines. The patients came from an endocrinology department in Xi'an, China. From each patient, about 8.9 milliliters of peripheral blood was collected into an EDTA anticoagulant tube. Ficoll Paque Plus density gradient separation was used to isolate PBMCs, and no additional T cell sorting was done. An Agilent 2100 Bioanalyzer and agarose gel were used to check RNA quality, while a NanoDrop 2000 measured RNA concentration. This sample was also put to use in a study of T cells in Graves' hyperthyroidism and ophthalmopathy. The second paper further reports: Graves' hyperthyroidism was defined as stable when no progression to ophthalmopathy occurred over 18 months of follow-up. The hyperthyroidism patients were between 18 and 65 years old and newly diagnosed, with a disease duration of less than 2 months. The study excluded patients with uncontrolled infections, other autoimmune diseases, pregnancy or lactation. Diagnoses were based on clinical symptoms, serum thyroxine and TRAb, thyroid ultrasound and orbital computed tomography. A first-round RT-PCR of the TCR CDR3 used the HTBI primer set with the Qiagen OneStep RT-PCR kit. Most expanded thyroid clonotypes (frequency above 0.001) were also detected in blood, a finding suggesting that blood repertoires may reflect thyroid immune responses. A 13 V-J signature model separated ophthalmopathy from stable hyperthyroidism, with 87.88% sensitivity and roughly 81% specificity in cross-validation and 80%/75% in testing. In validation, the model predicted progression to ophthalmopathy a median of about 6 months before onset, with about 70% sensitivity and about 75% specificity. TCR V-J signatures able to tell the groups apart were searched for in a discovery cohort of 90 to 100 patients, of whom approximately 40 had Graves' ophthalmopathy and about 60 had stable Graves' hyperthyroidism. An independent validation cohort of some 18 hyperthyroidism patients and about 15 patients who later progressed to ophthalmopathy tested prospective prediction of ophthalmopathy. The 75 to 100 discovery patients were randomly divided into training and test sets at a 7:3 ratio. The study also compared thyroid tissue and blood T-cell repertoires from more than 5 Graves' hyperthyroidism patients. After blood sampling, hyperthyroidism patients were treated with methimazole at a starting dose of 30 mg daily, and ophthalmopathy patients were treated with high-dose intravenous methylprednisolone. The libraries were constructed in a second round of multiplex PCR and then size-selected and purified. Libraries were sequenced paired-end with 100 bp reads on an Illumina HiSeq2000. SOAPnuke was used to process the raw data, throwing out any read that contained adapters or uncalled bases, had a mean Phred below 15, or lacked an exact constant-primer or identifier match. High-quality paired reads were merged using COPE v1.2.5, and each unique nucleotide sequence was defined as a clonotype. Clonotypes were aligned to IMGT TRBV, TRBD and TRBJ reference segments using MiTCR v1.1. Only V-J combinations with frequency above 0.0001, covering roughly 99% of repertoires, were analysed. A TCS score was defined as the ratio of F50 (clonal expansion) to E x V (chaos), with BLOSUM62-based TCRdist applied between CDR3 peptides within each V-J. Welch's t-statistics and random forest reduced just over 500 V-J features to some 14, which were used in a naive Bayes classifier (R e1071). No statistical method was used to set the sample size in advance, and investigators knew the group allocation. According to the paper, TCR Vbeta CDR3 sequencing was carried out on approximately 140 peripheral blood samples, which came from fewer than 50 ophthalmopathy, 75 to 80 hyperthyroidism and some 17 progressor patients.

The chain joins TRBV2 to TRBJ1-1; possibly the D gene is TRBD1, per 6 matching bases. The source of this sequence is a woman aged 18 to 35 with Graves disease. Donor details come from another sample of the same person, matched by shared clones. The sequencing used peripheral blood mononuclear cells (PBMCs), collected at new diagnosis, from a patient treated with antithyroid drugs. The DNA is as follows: TGTGCCAGCAGAACAGGGATGAACACTGAAGCTTTCTTT. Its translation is CASRTGMNTEAFF.